These 22 T cell receptor beta chains were sequenced from one sample in a study of CD8 T cells in ankylosing spondylitis. TCRdb re-called the 5' RACE reads through MiXCR, storing one row per CDR3 protein. Among about 270,000 distinct CDR3 sequences listed, more than 25% were seen once. Material for sequencing was blood, either unsorted or a sorted T cell fraction (not recorded which). The receptors stem from a male donor with ankylosing spondylitis or in good health (not recorded which).

Comment on this clonotype: A much larger clone differs from this one at a single base, so this may be a read error. The gene calls are TRBV20-1 and TRBJ2-3, with 8 bases identical to TRBD2. CDR1 is DFQATT and CDR2 is SNEGSKA in the germline V gene (reference sequence). CDR3 length equals 15 residues. The CDR3 coding sequence is TGCAGTGCCCACCCTACTAGCGGCTACACAGCTACGCAGTATTTT. Translated: CSAHPTSGYTATQYF.

This clonotype was picked up a small number of times. The chain is built from TRBV7-7 and TRBJ2-7; TRBD1 might be the D (5 bases). V shed 4 bases and J shed 6 bases, with 13 bases lying between them. This CDR3 contains 13 residues. Per germline, CDR1 SSHAT and CDR2 FNYEAQ (reference sequence). This chain's CDR3 is CASSYSPGSEQYF. The CDR3 coding sequence is TGTGCCAGCAGCTATAGCCCAGGGTCCGAGCAGTACTTC.

This clonotype has only a few counts. This chain connects TRBV10-3 to TRBJ2-1; 9 bases match TRBD1. V shed 5 bases and J 1 base; nucleotides not matched to a gene: 15. In germline, CDR1 is ENHRY, CDR2 SYGVKD. This CDR3 contains 19 residues. CDR3 residues: CAISPGGTGTARSYNEQFF. The DNA of the CDR3 is TGTGCCATCAGTCCTGGCGGGACAGGGACAGCGAGGTCCTACAATGAGCAGTTCTTC.

V and J are TRBV15 and TRBJ2-1; TRBD1 aligns across 8 bases. CDR3 length: 17 residues. The germline V gene encodes CDR1 LNHNV and CDR2 YYDKDF (reference sequence). Losses at the gene ends were 0 bases for V and 6 bases for J; bases not matched to a gene: 10. CDR3 bases: TGTGCCACCAGCAGAGAACCCCTGGACAGGGTTCGCAATGAGCAGTTCTTC. Protein product: CATSREPLDRVRNEQFF.

This chain connects TRBV20-1 to TRBJ2-3, with TRBD2 as a possible D gene (5 bases). V was trimmed by 0 bases and J by 2 bases, leaving 21 bases between them. Germline V gene sequence: CDR1 DFQATT, CDR2 SNEGSKA (reference sequence). The CDR3 covers 18 residues. CDR3 in DNA: TGCAGTGCTAGAGATCTGGAGGTTAAACGAATATCCACAGATACGCAGTATTTT. Translation gives CSARDLEVKRISTDTQYF.

V usage is TRBV12-3 or TRBV12-4 and J usage is TRBJ2-7; 7 bases are a match to TRBD1. The CDR3 spans 14 residues. The V segment lost 5 bases and the J segment 3 bases; nucleotides outside the gene matches: 7. As DNA, the CDR3 is TGTGCCAGCAGTCCCGGGACAGACCTCTACGAGCAGTACTTC. This gives the protein CASSPGTDLYEQYF.

The V call is TRBV7-9, the J call TRBJ1-6; 8 nucleotides line up with TRBD1. Germline loops: CDR1 SEHNR, CDR2 FQNEAQ (reference sequence). The CDR3 is made up of 15 amino acids. The junction had 7 bases not matched to a gene; V was cut back by 3 bases and J by 9 bases. The CDR3 bases are TGTGCCAGCAGCTTGTTCGGACAGGGAAGTTCACCCCTCCACTTT. As protein: CASSLFGQGSSPLHF.

This clonotype was observed at least ten times. The J gene is TRBJ1-5, the V gene TRBV6-4, with TRBD1 identical over 8 bases. After removal of 8 bases from V and 1 base from J, the junction contained 4 bases not matched to a gene. CDR1 MRHNA and CDR2 SNTAGT come from the germline V gene. There are 14 residues in the CDR3. CDR3 loop: CASAGGYSNQPQHF. The CDR3 DNA reads as TGTGCCAGCGCAGGGGGCTACAGCAATCAGCCCCAGCATTTT.

The chain couples TRBV30 to TRBJ1-5; the match to TRBD1 covers 7 bases. Germline CDR1 is GTSNPN and CDR2 is SVGIG (reference sequence). V lost 5 bases and J lost 5; bases outside the gene matches: 6. The CDR3 loop spans 13 amino acids. CDR3 loop: CAWGRGLDQPQHF. The CDR3 DNA is TGTGCCTGGGGGAGGGGGCTGGATCAGCCCCAGCATTTT.

This clonotype occurred a few times. V usage is TRBV2 and J usage is TRBJ2-7; weak D call: TRBD2 (5 bases). Trimming shortened V by 10 bases and J by 6 bases, and 19 bases separated the two germline ends. Germline assignment: CDR1 SNHLY and CDR2 FYNNEI. CDR3 length: 13 residues. The CDR3 nucleotides read TGTGCCACCACAGACGTCGGGATTGTCGAGCAGTACTTC. It specifies CATTDVGIVEQYF.

The genes are TRBV12-3 or TRBV12-4 and TRBJ1-2; 7 nucleotides align to TRBD1. V shed 5 bases, J shed 3 bases, and the junction held 3 bases outside the gene matches. The CDR3 length is 13 residues. CDR3 in amino acids: CASSVTGDYGYTF. The DNA for the CDR3 is TGTGCCAGCAGTGTAACAGGGGACTATGGCTACACCTTC.

A few counts support this clonotype. The rearrangement links TRBV20-1 to TRBJ2-1; TRBD2 matches at 7 bases. This CDR3 region has 14 residues. Germline trimming cut 0 bases from V and 9 bases from J; bases unmatched to any gene: 8. The germline CDR1 and CDR2 sequences are DFQATT and SNEGSKA (reference sequence). The CDR3 reads CSARERRGGVEQFF. CDR3 sequence (DNA): TGCAGTGCTAGAGAGCGACGCGGGGGTGTTGAGCAGTTCTTC.

The chain links TRBV6-1 to TRBJ2-3, with D maybe TRBD1 (6 bases). Trimming left V 6 bases short and J 6 bases short, with 16 bases between. This CDR3 has 14 residues. Germline CDR1 MNHNS, CDR2 SASEGT. Here the CDR3 reads CASREHRVPDTQYF. CDR3 sequence (DNA): TGTGCCAGCAGGGAACACAGGGTCCCGGATACGCAGTATTTT.

In nucleotides, the CDR3 is TGCGCCAGCAGCGGCGGAGTTAGCACAGATACGCAGTATTTT. This translates into CASSGGVSTDTQYF. The J gene is TRBJ2-3, the V gene TRBV5-1; D not resolved. This CDR3 region has 14 residues. The germline V and J ends were trimmed by 4 bases and 0 bases, with 9 bases remaining between them. Germline CDR1 is SGHRS and CDR2 is YFSETQ.

This chain connects TRBV5-6 to TRBJ1-5; 8 bases line up with TRBD1. The CDR3 contains 16 residues. V dropped 3 bases and J dropped 1; count of bases not matched to a gene: 6. The germline gives CDR1 SGHDT, CDR2 YYEEEE. CDR3 residues: CASSYTGGQSNQPQHF. CDR3 in DNA: TGTGCCAGCAGCTACACAGGGGGTCAGAGCAATCAGCCCCAGCATTTT.

This clonotype was seen only a few times. V gene TRBV5-1 combines with J gene TRBJ1-2; TRBD1 is a possible D gene (5 bases). V was trimmed by 0 bases and J by 4 bases, leaving 13 bases between them. CDR3 length: 15 residues. Germline CDR1 and CDR2: SGHRS and YFSETQ. Here the CDR3 reads CASSLAAQGLYGYTF. The CDR3 DNA is TGCGCCAGCAGCTTGGCCGCCCAGGGCCTCTATGGCTACACCTTC.

This clonotype has more than one count but fewer than ten. The chain recombines TRBV27 with TRBJ2-1, with a possible D match to TRBD2 (7 bases). CDR3 size: 14 residues. V gave up 5 bases and J gave up 2 bases, with 10 bases separating them. CDR1 MNHEY and CDR2 SMNVEV come from the germline V gene (reference sequence). The CDR3, as DNA: TGTGCCAGCAGTGTCGGGGGGCCCTACAATGAGCAGTTCTTC. Translated, it gives CASSVGGPYNEQFF.

This clonotype has only a few counts. The genes are TRBV27 and TRBJ2-3; 7 bases line up with TRBD2. Trimming cost V 4 bases and J 0 bases; bases outside gene matches: 7. From germline, CDR1 is MNHEY and CDR2 SMNVEV (reference sequence). The CDR3 runs 16 residues. CDR3 region: CASSSPTGGSTDTQYF. In nucleotides, the CDR3 is TGTGCCAGCAGTTCCCCCACGGGGGGAAGCACAGATACGCAGTATTTT.

V is TRBV20-1 and J is TRBJ2-7, with D hard to call. The V gene lost 0 bases and the J gene lost 6 bases, with 15 bases spanning the gap. The CDR3 consists of 14 residues. Germline V gene data show CDR1 as DFQATT and CDR2 as SNEGSKA (reference sequence). DNA for the CDR3: TGCAGTGCTAGAGATACTGATAAAGGGTCCGAGCAGTACTTC. This encodes CSARDTDKGSEQYF.

This clonotype turned up a few times. The V call is TRBV20-1, the J call TRBJ1-1; no clear D gene. Trimming pared 0 bases from V and 7 bases from J, leaving 3 bases between. Germline V gives CDR1 DFQATT, CDR2 SNEGSKA (reference sequence). The CDR3 contains 10 residues. The CDR3 here is CSARDVEAFF. The CDR3 DNA reads as TGCAGTGCTAGAGATGTTGAAGCTTTCTTT.

This rearrangement joins TRBV12-3 or TRBV12-4 to TRBJ1-5; D possibly corresponds to TRBD1 (5 bases). The V and J ends lost 3 bases and 4 bases respectively, with 19 bases between them. There are 17 residues in the CDR3. This chain's CDR3 is CASSFRPSGLWNQPQHF. CDR3 nucleotide sequence: TGTGCCAGCAGTTTTCGCCCTTCAGGGCTTTGGAATCAGCCCCAGCATTTT.

The V call is TRBV10-3, the J call TRBJ2-2, with 9 bases identical to TRBD1. Germline lookup yields CDR1 ENHRY and CDR2 SYGVKD. The V segment lost 10 bases and the J segment 4 bases; nucleotides outside the gene matches: 10. The CDR3 covers 15 residues. The DNA for the CDR3 is TGTGCCACAGCCGGGACAGGGCCGATCACCGGGGAGCTGTTTTTT. It yields the protein CATAGTGPITGELFF.